Given below is one T cell receptor (beta chain) in context. Germline loops: CDR1 LGHDT, CDR2 YNNKEL (reference sequence). Between the trimmed V and J ends, which lost 3 bases and 2 bases, there was a span of 11 bases. The CDR3 spans 15 residues. Produced via immunoSEQ multiplex PCR; TCRdb's table is partial and in-frame only. This table holds about 400,000 clones, roughly four fifths found once. This specimen comes from a study of Ad26.COV2.S vaccination and SARS-CoV-2 variants. Background on the study: It was the COV1001 Ad26.COV2.S trial arm that included the donor. Doses of Ad26.COV2.S were injected into muscle once or twice, 56 days apart.

Treatment meaning: some 20 received Ad26.COV2.S at low or high dose, single or two shots; roughly 5 received placebo; per-sample allocation not given. Sampling happened 63 days after the first vaccine or placebo injection. The receptor's source is a person between 18 and 60 years old who received the Ad26.COV2.S COVID-19 vaccine or a placebo. The material sequenced was peripheral blood, taken in a trial of Ad26.COV2.S vaccine versus placebo. The chain joins TRBV3-1 (or the pseudogene TRBV3-2) to TRBJ2-1; the D gene is possibly TRBD1 (5 bases). CDR3 coding DNA: TGTGCCAGCAGCCAGCCAGGGCGGACCTACAATGAGCAGTTCTTC. Translating it yields CASSQPGRTYNEQFF.